The source of this TCR beta chain is a study of T-cell memory formation after mild COVID-19 (dated by TCRdb to the early 2020s). With regard to the full study: TCR sequence clusters from the two donors were largely donor specific. In two donors, T-cell clones that expanded and contracted after mild COVID-19 were tracked by sequencing TCRalpha and TCRbeta repertoires over time. The cohort comprised two young, previously healthy adult volunteers, one female and one male.

The germline ends are 11 bases apart after V is trimmed by 4 bases and J by 4 bases. Inclusive of the bounding cysteine and phenylalanine, the CDR3 is 14 residues long. The kept DNA is CDR3 alone, 42 bases in frame from the first base. Sequences SGHDN (CDR1) and FVKESK (CDR2) are obtained from the germline V gene. Sequencing used an Illumina NovaSeq 6000. Using 5'RACE with constant-segment primers, TCRalpha and TCRbeta cDNA libraries were constructed, with sample barcodes and unique molecular identifiers added in the process. Trizol reagent was used to extract RNA from every sample. Library amplification was performed in two PCR steps, and a second sample barcode and Illumina TruSeq adapters were introduced in the second step. Libraries were sequenced on an Illumina NovaSeq with 2 x 150 bp paired-end reads. Per the original workflow: Reads were demultiplexed and collapsed into UMI-guided consensus sequences with migec v1.2.7. Using mixcr v2.1.11, UMI consensuses were aligned to TRA and TRB V and J templates and then assembled into clonotypes. Clonotypes were classified as expanded or contracted when called significant by both edgeR and NoisET, with noise models trained on biological replicates. edgeR calls used a false discovery rate-adjusted p below 0.01 and a log2 fold-change threshold of 1. As an exploratory analysis of dynamics, max-normalized trajectories of the 1000 most abundant clonotypes were examined by PCA with hierarchical clustering. Separately sequenced CD4+ and CD8+ repertoires were used to assign the CD4 or CD8 phenotype of responding clones. TCRdb cleaned the public reads at Q25 with fastp, built clones with MiXCR and kept in-frame beta chains. Duplicate CDR3 protein sequences are folded into a single record with the most common DNA and genes. In this record, the V and J calls reflect TCRdb's handling and not the investigators' own analysis. Recorded for this sample are roughly 600,000 distinct CDR3 sequences; more than 15% of them occurred a single time. The ten largest clones add up to around 13% of the sample.

Beyond this particular receptor, the publication reports: Only a couple of mild cases were covered by the study, and larger cohorts that include severe cases with pre-infection samples were considered necessary. SARS-CoV-2 specificity was not confirmed for the second-wave clones peaking on day 37. Clones that contracted from day 15 to 85 showed balanced CD4/CD8 phenotypes, whereas a second wave of clones that expanded from day 15 to 37 leaned towards CD4+. Contracting CD4+ clones turned up mainly in the CM and EM memory subsets, whereas EMRA was where CD8+ clones were enriched. Some responding clones were found in pre-infection memory, which suggests that pre-existing cross-reactive memory T cells took part in the SARS-CoV-2 response.

Ficoll-Paque density gradient centrifugation was the method used to isolate PBMCs. This clonotype was seen more than once but under ten times. The antigen it binds to is not known. No base quality values were provided; no much bigger clone lies one nucleotide off. The sequence joins TRBV14 to TRBJ2-1, with no reliable assignment of the D segment. The specimen sequenced was PBMCs or a T cell subset sorted from them (not recorded which). The clonotype was recovered from an adult woman who had mild COVID-19 (a few samples of this study predate the infection). The sample titles of this study are shuffled in the database, so cell type and time point are left out; the donor was told from shared clones. The nucleotide sequence reads TGTGCCAGCAGCCTAAGGCAGGTATACAATGAGCAGTTCTTC. Translation gives CASSLRQVYNEQFF. With the rest looked up from the reference TRBV14 and TRBJ2-1 genes rather than sequenced, the full variable domain is EAGVTQFPSHSVIEKGQTVTLRCDPISGHDNLYWYRRVMGKEIKFLLHFVKESKQDESGMPNNRFLAERTGGTYSTLKVQPAELEDSGVYFCASSLRQVYNEQFFGPGTRLTVL.